This T cell receptor (beta chain) originates from a study of cytomegalovirus exposure and HLA in healthy donors. About the research overall: About 82 million unique TCRs from HLA-typed donors were held in an early release of data. Study results and limitations: Three CMV-associated chains were confirmed in vitro to be specific for CMV antigens. A list of approximately 160 TCR beta chains associated with cytomegalovirus was given.

PCR involved 60 Vbeta and 13 Jbeta primers. As processed by the authors: A later analysis tallied approximately 87 million unique TCR beta chains, about 9.9 million of them shared. Assay: immunoSEQ multiplex PCR; the TCRdb copy retains only in-frame clones and omits some. The D gene and trimming were derived from the DNA, and the V and J assignments and clone size from that table. The table includes around 110,000 clones, around 80% detected once. The CDR3 extends over 13 amino acids. The V end lost 4 bases, the J end lost 3 bases, and 10 bases lay between the germline ends. Germline CDR1 MGHRA, CDR2 YSYEKL. For this clone: Its target is unknown.

The material sequenced was PBMCs. The sequence was collected from a man under 40 in good health and CMV-seronegative. V and J are TRBV4-1 and TRBJ2-7; TRBD1 might be the D (6 bases). The CDR3 nucleotides are TGCGCCAGCAGCCGAACACAGGGCTACGAGCAGTACTTC. Protein product: CASSRTQGYEQYF.